This TCR beta chain was identified during a study of monozygotic twins with inflammatory bowel disease. Donors gave about 2.5 ml of blood apiece. From whole blood, total RNA was isolated without any sorting of T cells. Researchers ran eight separate cDNA reactions for each sample. TCRdb re-analyzed the 5' RACE reads; it lists each CDR3 protein once, without DNA. In all, the sample yields 330,000 or so distinct CDR3 sequences. Worth noting for this clonotype: Its antigen is currently unknown.

Per the germline V gene, CDR1 is SNHLY and CDR2 is FYNNEI. The CDR3 covers 13 residues. Findings of the study overall: Especially with disease activity, IBD patients shared fewer clonotypes with others than healthy twins did.

This chain uses TRBV2 with TRBJ2-7; TCRdb reports TRBD1, a call that lacks DNA to check it against. The sample comprised blood. The clonotype was recovered from a human donor with ulcerative colitis or Crohn's disease, or a healthy co-twin of an affected twin (not recorded which). Here the CDR3 reads CASRQLTNYEQYF.